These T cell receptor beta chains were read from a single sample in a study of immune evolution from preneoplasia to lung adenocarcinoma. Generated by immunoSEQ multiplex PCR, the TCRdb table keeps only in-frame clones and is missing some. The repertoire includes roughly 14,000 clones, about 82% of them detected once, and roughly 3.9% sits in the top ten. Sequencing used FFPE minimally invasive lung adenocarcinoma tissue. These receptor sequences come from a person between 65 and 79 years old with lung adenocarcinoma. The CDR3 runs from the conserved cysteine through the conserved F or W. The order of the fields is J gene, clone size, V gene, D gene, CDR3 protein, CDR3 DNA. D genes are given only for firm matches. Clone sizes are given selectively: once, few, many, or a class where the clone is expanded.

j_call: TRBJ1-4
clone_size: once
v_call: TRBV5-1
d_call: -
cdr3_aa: CASSLGYRGSEKLFF
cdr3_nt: TGCGCCAGCAGCTTGGGGTACCGAGGGAGTGAAAAACTGTTTTTT

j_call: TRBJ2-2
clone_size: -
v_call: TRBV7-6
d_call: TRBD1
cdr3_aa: CASSTGQGGTGEMFF
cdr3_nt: TGTGCCAGCAGCACGGGACAGGGGGGCACCGGGGAGATGTTTTTT

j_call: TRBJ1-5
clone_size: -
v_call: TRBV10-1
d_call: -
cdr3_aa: CASITGPNQPQHF
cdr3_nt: TGCGCCAGCATTACAGGACCGAATCAGCCCCAGCATTTT

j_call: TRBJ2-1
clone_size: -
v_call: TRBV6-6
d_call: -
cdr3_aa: CASSYPGYNEQFF
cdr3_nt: TGTGCCAGCAGTTATCCAGGATACAATGAGCAGTTCTTC

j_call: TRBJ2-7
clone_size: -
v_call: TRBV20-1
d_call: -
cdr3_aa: CSAARDYEQYF
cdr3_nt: TGCAGTGCTGCTAGGGACTACGAGCAGTACTTC

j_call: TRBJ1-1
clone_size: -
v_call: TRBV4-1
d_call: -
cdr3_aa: CASSQDSFTEAFF
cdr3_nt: TGCGCCAGCAGCCAAGACTCATTTACTGAAGCTTTCTTT

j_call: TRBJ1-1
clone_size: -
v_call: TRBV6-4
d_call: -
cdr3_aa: CASSDGAWDTEAFF
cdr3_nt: TGTGCCAGCAGTGATGGGGCATGGGACACTGAAGCTTTCTTT

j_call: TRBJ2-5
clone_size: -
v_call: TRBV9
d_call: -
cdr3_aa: CALGHFQGETQYF
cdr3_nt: TGTGCCCTGGGACACTTTCAAGGGGAGACCCAGTACTTC

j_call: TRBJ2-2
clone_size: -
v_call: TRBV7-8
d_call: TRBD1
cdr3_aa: CASSKDGTAGRELFF
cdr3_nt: TGTGCCAGCAGCAAAGACGGGACAGCCGGAAGGGAGCTGTTTTTT

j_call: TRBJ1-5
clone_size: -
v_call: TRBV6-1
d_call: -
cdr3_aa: CASSESLNQPQHF
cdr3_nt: TGTGCCAGCAGTGAAAGCCTCAATCAGCCCCAGCATTTT

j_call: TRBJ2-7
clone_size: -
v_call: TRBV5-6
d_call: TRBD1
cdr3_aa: CASSLVTGGYEQYF
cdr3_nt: TGTGCCAGCAGCTTGGTGACAGGGGGTTACGAGCAGTACTTC

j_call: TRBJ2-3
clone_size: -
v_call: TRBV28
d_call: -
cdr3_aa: CASSSGRFDTQYF
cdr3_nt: TGTGCCAGCAGTTCTGGGAGGTTCGATACGCAGTATTTT

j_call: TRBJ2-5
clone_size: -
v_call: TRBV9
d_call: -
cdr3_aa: CASSPFQETQYF
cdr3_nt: TGTGCCAGCAGCCCATTCCAAGAGACCCAGTACTTC

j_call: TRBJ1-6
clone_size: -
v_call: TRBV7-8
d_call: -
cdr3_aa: CASSLAGSPLHF
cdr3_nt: TGTGCCAGCAGCTTAGCGGGTTCACCCCTCCACTTT

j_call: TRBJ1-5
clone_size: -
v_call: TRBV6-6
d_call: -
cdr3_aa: CASSPGQTTPNQPQHF
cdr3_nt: TGTGCCAGCAGCCCTGGACAGACAACCCCCAATCAGCCCCAGCATTTT

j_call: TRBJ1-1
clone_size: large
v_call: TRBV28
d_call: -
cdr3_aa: CASSLGRTTAAFF
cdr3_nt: TGTGCCAGCAGTTTGGGTCGGACTACTGCAGCTTTCTTT

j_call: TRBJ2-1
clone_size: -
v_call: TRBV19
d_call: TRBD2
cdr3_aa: CASSIDSLSGSSYNEQFF
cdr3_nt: TGTGCCAGTAGTATAGATTCCCTTAGCGGGAGCTCCTACAATGAGCAGTTCTTC

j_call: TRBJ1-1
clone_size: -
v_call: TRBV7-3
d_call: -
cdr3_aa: CASSQVQRQKAFF
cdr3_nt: TGTGCCAGCAGCCAGGTCCAACGTCAAAAAGCTTTCTTT

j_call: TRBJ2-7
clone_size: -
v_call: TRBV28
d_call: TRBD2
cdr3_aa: CASSSSSGRLGEQYF
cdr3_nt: TGTGCCAGCAGTTCCTCTAGCGGTCGGTTGGGGGAGCAGTACTTC

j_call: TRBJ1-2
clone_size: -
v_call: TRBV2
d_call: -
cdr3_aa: CASRRTQFYGYTF
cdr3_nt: TGTGCCAGCAGGAGGACTCAATTCTATGGCTACACCTTC

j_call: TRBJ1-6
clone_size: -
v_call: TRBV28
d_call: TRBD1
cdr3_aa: CASNGGGQGGSPLHF
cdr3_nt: TGTGCCAGCAACGGGGGCGGACAGGGTGGATCACCCCTCCACTTT

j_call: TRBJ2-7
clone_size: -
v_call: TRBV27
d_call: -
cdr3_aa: CASSYRGPYEQYF
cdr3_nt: TGTGCCAGCAGTTATCGGGGGCCCTACGAGCAGTACTTC

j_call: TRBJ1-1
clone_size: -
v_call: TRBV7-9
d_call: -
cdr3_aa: CASSSLQEAFF
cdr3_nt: TGTGCCAGCAGCTCTTTGCAAGAAGCTTTCTTT

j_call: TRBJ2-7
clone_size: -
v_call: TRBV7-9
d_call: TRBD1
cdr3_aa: CASSLGQGRGEQYF
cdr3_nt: TGTGCCAGCAGCTTAGGACAGGGGAGAGGCGAGCAGTACTTC

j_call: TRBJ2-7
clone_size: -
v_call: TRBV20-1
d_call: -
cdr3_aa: CSATREIEQYF
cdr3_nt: TGCAGTGCCACCAGGGAAATCGAGCAGTACTTC

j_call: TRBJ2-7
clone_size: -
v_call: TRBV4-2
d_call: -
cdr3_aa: CASSQEPDSSYEQYF
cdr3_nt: TGTGCCAGCAGCCAAGAACCGGATAGCTCCTACGAGCAGTACTTC

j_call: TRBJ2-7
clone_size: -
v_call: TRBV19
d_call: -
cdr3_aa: CASSKNRQLFYEQYF
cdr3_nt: TGTGCCAGTAGTAAAAATAGACAGCTTTTCTACGAGCAGTACTTC

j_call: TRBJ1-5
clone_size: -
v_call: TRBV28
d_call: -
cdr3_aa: CASSLLGYNQPQHF
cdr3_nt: TGTGCCAGCAGTTTATTAGGGTACAATCAGCCCCAGCATTTT

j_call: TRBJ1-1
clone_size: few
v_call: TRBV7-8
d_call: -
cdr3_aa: CASSLDTEAFF
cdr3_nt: TGTGCCAGCAGCTTAGACACTGAAGCTTTCTTT

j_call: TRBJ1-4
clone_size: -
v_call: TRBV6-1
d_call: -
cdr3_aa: CASSDGSANEKLFF
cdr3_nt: TGTGCCAGCAGTGACGGGAGTGCTAATGAAAAACTGTTTTTT

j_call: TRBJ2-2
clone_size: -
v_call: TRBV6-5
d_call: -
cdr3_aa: CASRSNTGELFF
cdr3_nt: TGTGCCAGCAGATCCAACACCGGGGAGCTGTTTTTT

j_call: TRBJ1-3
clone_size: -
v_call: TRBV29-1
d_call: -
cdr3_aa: CSVVWLGTIYF
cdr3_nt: TGCAGCGTTGTATGGCTAGGCACCATATATTTT

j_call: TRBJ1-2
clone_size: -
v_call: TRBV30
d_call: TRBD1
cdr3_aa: CAWRSTGQGFYGYTF
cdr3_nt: TGTGCCTGGAGGTCGACAGGGCAAGGTTTCTATGGCTACACCTTC

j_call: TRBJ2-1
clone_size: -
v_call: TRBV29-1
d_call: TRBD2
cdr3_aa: CSVPTSGSRDNEQFF
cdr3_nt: TGCAGCGTCCCAACTAGCGGGAGCCGTGACAATGAGCAGTTCTTC

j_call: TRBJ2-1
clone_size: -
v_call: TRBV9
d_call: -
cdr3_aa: CASSARRSASSYNEQFF
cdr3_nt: TGTGCCAGCAGCGCAAGACGCTCAGCCAGCTCCTACAATGAGCAGTTCTTC

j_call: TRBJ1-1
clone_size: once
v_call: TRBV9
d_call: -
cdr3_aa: CASSGYRDGEAFF
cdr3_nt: TGTGCCAGCAGCGGCTACAGGGATGGCGAAGCTTTCTTT

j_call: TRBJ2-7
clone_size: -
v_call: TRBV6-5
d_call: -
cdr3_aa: CASSYSSARPYEQYF
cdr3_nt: TGTGCCAGCAGTTACTCGTCAGCGAGACCCTACGAGCAGTACTTC

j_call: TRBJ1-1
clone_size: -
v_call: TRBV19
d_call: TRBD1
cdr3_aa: CAKLQIPGQGAEAFF
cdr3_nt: TGTGCCAAACTCCAAATACCGGGACAGGGGGCGGAAGCTTTCTTT

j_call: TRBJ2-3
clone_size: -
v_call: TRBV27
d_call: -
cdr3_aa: CASSEGRGTDTQYF
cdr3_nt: TGTGCCAGCAGCGAGGGCAGAGGCACAGATACGCAGTATTTT

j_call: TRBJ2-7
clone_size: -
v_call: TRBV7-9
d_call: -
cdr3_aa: CASSLRVPGRSYEQYF
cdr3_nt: TGTGCCAGCAGCTTAAGGGTACCGGGACGGTCCTACGAGCAGTACTTC

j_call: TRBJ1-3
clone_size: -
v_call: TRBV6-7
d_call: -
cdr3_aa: CASSHGTNSGNTIYF
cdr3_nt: TGTGCCAGCAGTCACGGGACAAACTCTGGAAACACCATATATTTT

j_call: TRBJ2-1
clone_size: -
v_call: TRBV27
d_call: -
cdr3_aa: CASSIRDPDNEQFF
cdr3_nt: TGTGCCAGCAGTATCCGGGACCCAGACAATGAGCAGTTCTTC

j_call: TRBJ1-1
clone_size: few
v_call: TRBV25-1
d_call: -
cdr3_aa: CASTAARNTEAFF
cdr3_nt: TGTGCCAGCACGGCAGCGAGGAACACTGAAGCTTTCTTT

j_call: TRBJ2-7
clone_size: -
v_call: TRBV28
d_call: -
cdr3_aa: CASSFNDHEQYF
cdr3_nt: TGTGCCAGCAGTTTCAATGACCACGAGCAGTACTTC

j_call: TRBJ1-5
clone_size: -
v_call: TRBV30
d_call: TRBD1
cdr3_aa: CAWQTGTGGQPQHF
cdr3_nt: TGTGCCTGGCAAACCGGGACAGGGGGCCAGCCCCAGCATTTT

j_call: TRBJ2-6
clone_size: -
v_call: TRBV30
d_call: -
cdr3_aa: CAWSPEVSGANVLTF
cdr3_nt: TGTGCCTGGAGTCCTGAGGTCTCTGGGGCCAACGTCCTGACTTTC

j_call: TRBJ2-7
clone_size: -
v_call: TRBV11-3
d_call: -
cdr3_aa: CASSLDWGPYEQYF
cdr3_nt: TGTGCCAGCAGCTTAGATTGGGGACCTTACGAGCAGTACTTC

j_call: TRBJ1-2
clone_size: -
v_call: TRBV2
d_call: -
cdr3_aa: CASKQASGGYTF
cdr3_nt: TGTGCCAGCAAGCAGGCCTCGGGTGGCTACACCTTC

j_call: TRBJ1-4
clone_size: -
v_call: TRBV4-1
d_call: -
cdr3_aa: CASSQVRGNEKLFF
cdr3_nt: TGCGCCAGCAGCCAAGTTAGAGGGAATGAAAAACTATTTTTT

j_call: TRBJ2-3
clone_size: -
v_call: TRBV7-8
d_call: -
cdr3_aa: CASSWGGRGSTDTQYF
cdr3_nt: TGTGCCAGCAGCTGGGGCGGACGCGGGAGCACAGATACGCAGTATTTT

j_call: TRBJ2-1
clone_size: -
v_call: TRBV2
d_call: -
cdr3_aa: CASSEVTTINVNEQFF
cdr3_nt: TGTGCCAGCAGTGAAGTGACCACGATTAACGTCAATGAGCAGTTCTTC

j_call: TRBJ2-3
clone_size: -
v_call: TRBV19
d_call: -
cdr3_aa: CASSILGRSTTDTQYF
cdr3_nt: TGTGCCAGTAGTATCTTGGGACGCTCCACGACAGATACGCAGTATTTT